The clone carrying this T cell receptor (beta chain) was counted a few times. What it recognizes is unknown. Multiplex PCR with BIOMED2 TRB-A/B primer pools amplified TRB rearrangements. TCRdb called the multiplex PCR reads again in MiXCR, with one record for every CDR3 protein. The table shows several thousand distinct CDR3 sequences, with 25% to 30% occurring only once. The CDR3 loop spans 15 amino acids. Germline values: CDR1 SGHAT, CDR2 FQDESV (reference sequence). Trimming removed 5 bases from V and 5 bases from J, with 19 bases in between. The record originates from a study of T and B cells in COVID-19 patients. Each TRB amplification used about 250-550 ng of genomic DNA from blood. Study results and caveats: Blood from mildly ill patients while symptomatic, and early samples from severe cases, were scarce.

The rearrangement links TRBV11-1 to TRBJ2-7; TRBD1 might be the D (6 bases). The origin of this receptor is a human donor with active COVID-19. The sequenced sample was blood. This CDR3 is CASSKKGGQSNEQYF. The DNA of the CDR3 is TGTGCCAGCAGCAAAAAAGGTGGACAGTCCAACGAGCAGTACTTC.